This TCR beta chain was sequenced in a study of breast tumors, draining lymph nodes, adjacent tissues. Study-wide results and caveats: Most tumor T cells seemingly derive from lymph node, then expand in tumor.

With respect to this clonotype: No antigen is known for it. One end of the junction is discordant with germline, which a read error may explain.

One entry per CDR3 protein results from TCRdb running MiXCR on the multiplex PCR reads. The sample holds tens of thousands of distinct CDR3 sequences, 68% seen once. Per the germline V gene, CDR1 is SSHAT and CDR2 is FNYEAQ (reference sequence). CDR3 length: 13 amino acids. This clonotype originated in a female donor with breast cancer. Some clones in this sample may be carry-over from other donors' samples. The sequenced material came from tumor-adjacent breast tissue. The chain employs TRBV7-7 and TRBJ2-1, with D hard to call. CDR3 loop: CASSSKGATEQFF. The CDR3 DNA follows: TGTGCTAGCAGCTCGAAGGGTGCTACTGAGCAGTTCTTC.